Shown below are 27 T cell receptor beta chains from a single sample sequenced in a study of cytomegalovirus exposure and HLA in healthy donors. PCR amplification relied on 60 Vbeta primers (plus 13 Jbeta primers). Some clones are missing from TCRdb's copy, which holds only in-frame ones; the method was immunoSEQ multiplex PCR. The data contain around 150,000 clones, around 82% of them singletons. Material: PBMCs. The receptors here all came from a man in his fifties or sixties in good health and CMV-seropositive.

V usage is TRBV9 and J usage is TRBJ2-7, with a possible D match to TRBD2 (5 bases). Germline loops: CDR1 SGDLS, CDR2 YYNGEE. Deletions cut 3 bases from V and 4 bases from J, with 17 bases between. The CDR3 loop spans 15 amino acids. For the CDR3, the DNA is TGTGCCAGCAGCGCACAATCGACTTGGGAGTACGAGCAGTACTTC. Translation gives CASSAQSTWEYEQYF.

The V gene is TRBV28, the J gene TRBJ1-4; 8 nucleotides align to TRBD1. V trimming: 4 bases; J trimming: 3 bases; junction bases outside the gene matches: 4. The CDR3 runs 15 residues. Germline V gene lookup returns CDR1 MDHEN and CDR2 SYDVKM. CDR3 protein: CASSSGQGANEKLFF. The CDR3, as DNA: TGTGCCAGCAGTTCCGGACAGGGTGCTAATGAAAAACTGTTTTTT.

This clone has just a few counts. The rearrangement links TRBV6-6 to TRBJ2-5, with TRBD1 matching 9 bases. Germline V CDR1 and CDR2: MNHNY, SVGAGI (reference sequence). The CDR3 length is 13 residues. V was clipped by 4 bases and J by 3 bases; unmatched bases: 0. The CDR3 loop is CASSWTGEETQYF. The CDR3 DNA reads TGTGCCAGCAGTTGGACAGGGGAAGAGACCCAGTACTTC.

This clone was observed a handful of times. The CDR3 spells CASSPQGGETEAFF. DNA of the CDR3: TGTGCCAGCTCTCCTCAGGGAGGTGAGACTGAAGCTTTCTTT. The chain combines TRBV18 with TRBJ1-1, with D maybe TRBD1 (5 bases). The V gene lost 6 bases and the J gene lost 5 bases, with 16 bases spanning the gap. CDR1 KGHSH and CDR2 LQKENI come from the germline V gene. The length of the CDR3 is 14 residues. Full variable domain (rest looked up from reference TRBV18 and TRBJ1-1): NAGVMQNPRHLVRRRGQEARLRCSPMKGHSHVYWYRQLPEEGLKFMVYLQKENIIDESGMPKERFSAEFPKEGPSILRIQQVVRGDSAAYFCASSPQGGETEAFFGQGTRLTVV.

This clone occurred a few times. J is TRBJ2-7 and V is TRBV6-5; D unclear. The CDR3 sequence is 13 residues long. V was pared by 8 bases and J by 3 bases, with 14 bases between. Germline CDR1 is MNHEY and CDR2 is SVGAGI. CDR3 DNA: TGTGCCAGCCAATTCGGAGCTAGCTACGAGCAGTACTTC. Residues: CASQFGASYEQYF.

The rearrangement links TRBV6-5 to TRBJ1-2; the D is unclear. Germline-derived CDR1 and CDR2 are MNHEY and SVGAGI. The CDR3 covers 14 residues. The ends were cut back, 2 bases at V and 1 base at J, with 8 bases in the middle. In DNA form, the CDR3 reads TGTGCCAGCAGTTACGAGGGCCGTAACTATGGCTACACCTTC. This sequence encodes CASSYEGRNYGYTF.

The chain couples TRBV2 to TRBJ2-6, with D unclear. The CDR3 sequence is 17 residues long. The germline V and J ends were trimmed by 2 bases and 0 bases, with 11 bases remaining between them. Per the germline V gene, CDR1 is SNHLY and CDR2 is FYNNEI. CDR3 protein: CASSEMAGTSGANVLTF. The CDR3 DNA reads TGTGCCAGCAGTGAAATGGCAGGTACCTCTGGGGCCAACGTCCTGACTTTC.

The chain links TRBV7-9 to TRBJ2-3; D perhaps matches TRBD2 (6 bases). The CDR3 has 15 amino acids. V gave up 6 bases and J gave up 0 bases, with 13 bases separating them. CDR1 is SEHNR and CDR2 is FQNEAQ in the germline V gene (reference sequence). The CDR3 loop reads CASSISGASTDTQYF. DNA for the CDR3: TGTGCCAGCAGTATTAGCGGAGCTAGCACAGATACGCAGTATTTT. The complete variable domain, with remaining parts taken from reference TRBV7-9 and TRBJ2-3, reads DTGVSQNPRHKITKRGQNVTFRCDPISEHNRLYWYRQTLGQGPEFLTYFQNEAQLEKSRLLSDRFSAERPKGSFSTLEIQRTEQGDSAMYLCASSISGASTDTQYFGPGTRLTVL.

V and J are TRBV7-9 and TRBJ2-3, with D maybe TRBD1 (5 bases). Germline values: CDR1 SEHNR, CDR2 FQNEAQ (reference sequence). Deletions cut 1 base from V and 6 bases from J, with 14 bases between. The CDR3 covers 15 residues. The CDR3 region has the DNA TGTGCCAGCAGCTTAGTGATCGCAGGGCAGGATACGCAGTATTTT. This codes for CASSLVIAGQDTQYF.

The CDR3 loop reads CASSVAGDRGDIQYF. In nucleotides, the CDR3 is TGTGCCAGCAGCGTAGCCGGGGACAGGGGAGACATTCAGTACTTC. This chain links TRBV9 with TRBJ2-4; 10 positions match TRBD1. Per the germline V gene, CDR1 is SGDLS and CDR2 is YYNGEE. V gave up 0 bases and J gave up 8 bases; unmatched junction bases: 5. The CDR3 length is 15 residues.

This chain links TRBV28 with TRBJ2-5, with 7 bases fitting TRBD2. Germline V gene sequence: CDR1 MDHEN, CDR2 SYDVKM. The CDR3 consists of 10 residues. Losses at the gene ends were 10 bases for V and 5 bases for J; bases not matched to a gene: 1. CDR3 DNA sequence: TGTGCCATCGGGGGGGAGACCCAGTACTTC. Amino acid sequence: CAIGGETQYF.

The chain carries TRBV28 and TRBJ1-2; tentatively, D is TRBD1 (5 bases). V was cut by 2 bases and J by 4 bases, with 14 bases left in between. The CDR3 runs to 15 residues. Germline V gene lookup returns CDR1 MDHEN and CDR2 SYDVKM. CDR3 nucleotide sequence: TGTGCCAGCAGTTTAGGGCAGACAGAAACCTATGGCTACACCTTC. The encoded protein is CASSLGQTETYGYTF.

The V gene is TRBV19, the J gene TRBJ1-2; tentative D call: TRBD1 (5 bases). Germline CDR1 reads LNHDA; CDR2 reads SQIVND (reference sequence). Trimming took off 5 bases at V and 4 bases at J, with 14 bases between the two ends. The CDR3 is 14 residues long. CDR3 loop: CASSPPVGRYGYTF. CDR3 DNA sequence: TGTGCCAGTAGTCCTCCGGTGGGGCGCTATGGCTACACCTTC.

The J gene is TRBJ2-1, the V gene TRBV5-1; 7 bases match TRBD2. V shed 4 bases, J shed 0 bases, and the junction held 7 bases outside the gene matches. Germline assignment: CDR1 SGHRS and CDR2 YFSETQ. This CDR3 contains 16 residues. This CDR3 reads CASSPSGTRSYNEQFF. DNA of the CDR3: TGCGCCAGCAGCCCCAGCGGGACCCGCTCCTACAATGAGCAGTTCTTC.

The chain joins TRBV29-1 to TRBJ2-1, with D possibly TRBD1 on 6 matching bases. Germline V gene lookup returns CDR1 SQVTM and CDR2 ANQGSEA. This CDR3 has 15 residues. V dropped 7 bases and J dropped 3 bases, with 19 bases sitting between them. The CDR3 protein is CSAMKQGPLYNEQFF. The CDR3 DNA follows: TGCAGCGCTATGAAACAGGGACCCCTCTACAATGAGCAGTTCTTC.

The chain links TRBV7-3 to TRBJ1-1, with 7 bases matching TRBD1. This CDR3 has 14 amino acids. V was pared by 2 bases and J by 4 bases, with 4 bases of the junction left unmatched. CDR1 is SGHTA, CDR2 FQGTGA, per germline. The CDR3 loop reads CASSLEGASTEAFF. CDR3 sequence (DNA): TGTGCCAGCAGCTTAGAGGGGGCTAGCACTGAAGCTTTCTTT.

Worth noting for this clone: One junction end does not reproduce the germline sequence, and a read error may be involved. This chain links TRBV7-9 with TRBJ2-7; 7 bases match TRBD2. The CDR3 loop spans 13 amino acids. Germline V gene data show CDR1 as SEHNR and CDR2 as FQNEAQ (reference sequence). The chain's CDR3 is CASSLGPREDHQF. As DNA, the CDR3 is TGTGCCAGCAGCTTAGGACCTCGGGAGGACCACCAATTC.

The V call is TRBV6-6, the J call TRBJ2-3; TRBD2 might be the D (5 bases). Trimming took 2 bases from V and 8 from J, leaving 8 bases between them. In germline, CDR1 is MNHNY, CDR2 SVGAGI (reference sequence). The CDR3 runs to 12 residues. The CDR3 here is CASSYERRTQYF. The CDR3 region has the DNA TGTGCCAGCAGTTACGAGCGGCGTACGCAGTATTTT.

This clone was seen a single time. The chain links TRBV27 to TRBJ2-1, with 11 bases matching TRBD1. Unmatched junction bases numbered 6, after V lost 4 bases and J lost 4 bases. The CDR3 runs 16 residues. Germline CDR1 is MNHEY and CDR2 is SMNVEV (reference sequence). Here the CDR3 DNA reads TGTGCCAGCAGTTCCCGGACAGGGGGCTTATACAATGAGCAGTTCTTC. Translating gives CASSSRTGGLYNEQFF.

This chain uses TRBV9 with TRBJ2-3; a weak D match, TRBD2 (6 bases). CDR1 and CDR2 (germline): SGDLS, YYNGEE. The ends were cut back, 4 bases at V and 4 bases at J, with 31 bases in the middle. The CDR3 has 20 amino acids. CDR3 bases: TGTGCCAGCAGCTCCCGCTATGGGCGGGGACCCACCTCTAGCGCAGATACGCAGTATTTT. As protein: CASSSRYGRGPTSSADTQYF.

V usage is TRBV5-1 and J usage is TRBJ2-2; 7 nucleotides match TRBD1. V lost 0 bases, J lost 0 bases, and 11 bases stayed unmatched. Germline CDR1 and CDR2: SGHRS and YFSETQ. This CDR3 comprises 19 residues. The CDR3: CASSLGINRGLPNTGELFF. The CDR3, as DNA: TGCGCCAGCAGCTTGGGAATTAACAGGGGCCTTCCGAACACCGGGGAGCTGTTTTTT.

This sequence joins TRBV7-3 and TRBJ1-2, with D unclear. CDR1 and CDR2 (germline): SGHTA, FQGTGA. Trimming stripped 5 bases from V and 7 bases from J, with 14 bases between. CDR3 size: 13 residues. The CDR3 DNA sequence: TGTGCCAGCAGCCCTACCCTAACTGTTGGCTACACCTTC. This encodes CASSPTLTVGYTF.

This clone was observed a few times. The rearrangement links TRBV14 to TRBJ2-7; TRBD2 matches at 9 bases. Germline V gives CDR1 SGHDN, CDR2 FVKESK. Germline trimming cut 6 bases from V and 2 bases from J; bases unmatched to any gene: 5. The length of the CDR3 is 14 residues. The CDR3 DNA reads TGTGCCAGCAGGGCTAGCGGGGAGACCTACGAGCAGTACTTC. This gives the protein CASRASGETYEQYF. Based on the CDR3 plus reference TRBV14 and TRBJ2-7, the full variable domain is EAGVTQFPSHSVIEKGQTVTLRCDPISGHDNLYWYRRVMGKEIKFLLHFVKESKQDESGMPNNRFLAERTGGTYSTLKVQPAELEDSGVYFCASRASGETYEQYFGPGTRLTVT.

J is TRBJ2-3 and V is TRBV6-5; 7 positions agree with TRBD1. This CDR3 region has 15 residues. V lost 2 bases to trimming and J lost 2 bases; unmatched junction nucleotides: 4. The V gene's germline CDR1 is MNHEY and CDR2 SVGAGI. CDR3 protein: CASSYLGQATDTQYF. DNA of the CDR3: TGTGCCAGCAGTTACCTCGGACAGGCCACAGATACGCAGTATTTT.

The chain recombines TRBV7-3 with TRBJ2-3; D not resolved. V was trimmed by 2 bases and J by 2 bases, leaving 11 bases between them. From germline, CDR1 is SGHTA and CDR2 FQGTGA. The CDR3 extends over 15 amino acids. CDR3 residues: CASSLGLDTTDTQYF. For the CDR3, the DNA is TGTGCCAGCAGCTTAGGGTTAGACACCACAGATACGCAGTATTTT.

CDR3 DNA: TGTGCCTGGAGTTTTGACAGGGGGCTCCCAACTAATGAAAAACTGTTTTTT. The encoded protein is CAWSFDRGLPTNEKLFF. The rearrangement uses TRBV30 and TRBJ1-4; 10 nucleotides line up with TRBD1. In germline, CDR1 is GTSNPN, CDR2 SVGIG (reference sequence). The CDR3 consists of 17 residues. V lost 2 bases, J lost 0 bases, and 6 bases stayed unmatched.

This clone has just a few counts. The chain has TRBV25-1 and TRBJ1-2; D gene ambiguous. Looked up from germline, CDR1 is MGHDK and CDR2 is SYGVNS. The CDR3 spans 13 residues. V was cut by 6 bases and J by 0 bases, with 8 bases left in between. Written as DNA, the CDR3 is TGTGCCAGCAGCCGGGGAACTAACTATGGCTACACCTTC. Translating gives CASSRGTNYGYTF.